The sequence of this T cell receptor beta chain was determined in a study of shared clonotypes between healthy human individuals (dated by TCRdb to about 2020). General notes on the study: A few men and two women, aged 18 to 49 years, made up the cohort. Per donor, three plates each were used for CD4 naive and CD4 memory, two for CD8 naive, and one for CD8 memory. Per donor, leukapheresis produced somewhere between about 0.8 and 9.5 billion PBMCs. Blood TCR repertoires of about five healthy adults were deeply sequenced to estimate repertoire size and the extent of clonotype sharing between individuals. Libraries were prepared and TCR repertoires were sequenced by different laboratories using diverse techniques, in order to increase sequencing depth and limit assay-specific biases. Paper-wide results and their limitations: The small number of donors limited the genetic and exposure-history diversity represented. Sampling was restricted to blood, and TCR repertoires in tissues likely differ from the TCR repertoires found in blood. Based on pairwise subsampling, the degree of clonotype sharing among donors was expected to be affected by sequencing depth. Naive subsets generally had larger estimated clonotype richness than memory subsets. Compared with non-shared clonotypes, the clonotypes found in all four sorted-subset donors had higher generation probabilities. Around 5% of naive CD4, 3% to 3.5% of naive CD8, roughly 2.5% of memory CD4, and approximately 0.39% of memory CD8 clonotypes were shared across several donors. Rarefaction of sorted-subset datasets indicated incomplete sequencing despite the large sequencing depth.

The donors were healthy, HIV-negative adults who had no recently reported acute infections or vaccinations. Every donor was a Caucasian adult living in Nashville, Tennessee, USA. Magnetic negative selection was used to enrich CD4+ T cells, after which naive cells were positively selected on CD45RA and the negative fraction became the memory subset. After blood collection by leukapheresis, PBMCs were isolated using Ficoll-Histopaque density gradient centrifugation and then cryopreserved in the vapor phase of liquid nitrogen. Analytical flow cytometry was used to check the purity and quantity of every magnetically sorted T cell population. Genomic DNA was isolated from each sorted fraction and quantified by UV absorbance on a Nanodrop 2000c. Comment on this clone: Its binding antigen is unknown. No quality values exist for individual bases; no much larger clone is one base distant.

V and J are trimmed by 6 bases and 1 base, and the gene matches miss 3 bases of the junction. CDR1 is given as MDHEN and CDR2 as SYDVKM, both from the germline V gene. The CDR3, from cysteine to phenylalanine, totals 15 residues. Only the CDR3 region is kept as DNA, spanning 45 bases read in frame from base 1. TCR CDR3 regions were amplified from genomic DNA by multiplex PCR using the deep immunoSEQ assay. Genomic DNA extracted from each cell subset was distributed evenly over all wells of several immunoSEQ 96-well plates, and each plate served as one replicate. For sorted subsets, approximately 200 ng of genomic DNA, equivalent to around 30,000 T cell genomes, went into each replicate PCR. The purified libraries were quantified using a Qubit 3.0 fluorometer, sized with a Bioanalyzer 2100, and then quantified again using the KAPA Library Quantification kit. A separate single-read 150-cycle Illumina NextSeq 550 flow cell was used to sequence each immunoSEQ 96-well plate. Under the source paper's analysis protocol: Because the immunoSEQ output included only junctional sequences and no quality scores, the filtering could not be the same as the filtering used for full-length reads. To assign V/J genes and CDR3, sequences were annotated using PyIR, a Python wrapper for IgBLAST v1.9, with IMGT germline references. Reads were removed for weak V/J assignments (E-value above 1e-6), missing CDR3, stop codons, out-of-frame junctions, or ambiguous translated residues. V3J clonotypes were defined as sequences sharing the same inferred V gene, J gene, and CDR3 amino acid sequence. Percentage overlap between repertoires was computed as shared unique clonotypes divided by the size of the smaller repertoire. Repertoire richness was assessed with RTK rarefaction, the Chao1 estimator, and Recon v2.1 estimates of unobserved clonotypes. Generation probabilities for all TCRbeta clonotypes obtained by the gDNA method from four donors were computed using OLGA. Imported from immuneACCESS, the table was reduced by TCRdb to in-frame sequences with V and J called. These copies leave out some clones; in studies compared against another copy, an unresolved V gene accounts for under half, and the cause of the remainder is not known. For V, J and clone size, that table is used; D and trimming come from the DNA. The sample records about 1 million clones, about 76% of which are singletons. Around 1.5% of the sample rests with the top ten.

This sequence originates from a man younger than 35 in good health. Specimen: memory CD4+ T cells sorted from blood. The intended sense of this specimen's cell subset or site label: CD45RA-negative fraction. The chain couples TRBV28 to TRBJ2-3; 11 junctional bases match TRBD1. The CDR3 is CASRRTGGGTDTQYF. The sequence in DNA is TGTGCCAGCAGGCGGACAGGGGGCGGCACAGATACGCAGTATTTT.